The T cell receptor beta chain described here comes from a study of cytomegalovirus exposure and HLA in healthy donors. Findings and limits, study-wide: Information on immune exposure was restricted to one variable (CMV serostatus). Compared with the roughly 670-donor mean, an Asian-associated ancestry cluster reportedly had fewer N-insertions, according to a later analysis. An analysis that was carried out later associated some 17,000 TCR beta sequences with HLA alleles at 0.05 false discovery rate.

Amplification used 60 Vbeta primers and 13 Jbeta primers. Data came from immunoSEQ multiplex PCR; TCRdb stores just in-frame clones and leaves some out. Here the sample spans fewer than 300,000 clones, under 90% being singletons. The CDR3 runs 15 residues. CDR1 is SGHRS, CDR2 YFSETQ, per germline. V gave up 0 bases and J gave up 2 bases, with 12 bases separating them. A word on this clone: Its antigen remains unknown.

The chain is built from TRBV5-1 and TRBJ2-7, with D perhaps matching TRBD2 (6 bases). The origin of this receptor is a girl aged 2 to 10 in good health and CMV-seronegative. Sequenced material: PBMCs. The CDR3 DNA follows: TGCGCCAGCAGCTTGGTGGAGGGTCCTACCTACGAGCAGTACTTC. Residues: CASSLVEGPTYEQYF.